The 22 T cell receptor beta chains below come from one sample, sequenced in a study of blood T cell repertoires in COVID-19. Assay used: immunoSEQ multiplex PCR; TCRdb lists only in-frame clones, some missing. Of 150,000 to 160,000 clones listed, roughly 80% were seen once; the top ten hold 9% to 13%. Material for sequencing was peripheral blood. These receptors were taken from a woman in her fifties or sixties with COVID-19, enrolled during active disease.

The chain links TRBV7-6 to TRBJ2-6; D not certain. With 6 bases removed from V and 0 bases from J, the gap between germline ends came to 9 bases. The germline CDR1 and CDR2 sequences are SGHVS and FNYEAQ. The CDR3 consists of 15 residues. The DNA of the CDR3 is TGTGCCAGCAGTTACAGTCTCTCTGGGGCCAACGTCCTGACTTTC. It specifies CASSYSLSGANVLTF. Complete variable domain (other parts from reference TRBV7-6 and TRBJ2-6): GAGVSQSPRYKVTKRGQDVALRCDPISGHVSLYWYRQALGQGPEFLTYFNYEAQQDKSGLPNDRFSAERPEGSISTLTIQRTEQRDSAMYRCASSYSLSGANVLTFGAGSRLTVL.

The rearrangement joins TRBV9 to TRBJ2-5; the match to TRBD2 covers 9 bases. The length of the CDR3 is 14 residues. With 3 bases clipped from V and 9 bases from J, the junction kept 9 bases outside the gene matches. Germline V lookup: CDR1 SGDLS, CDR2 YYNGEE. CDR3 loop: CASSALAGAPPQYF. CDR3 in DNA: TGTGCCAGCAGCGCCTTAGCGGGGGCCCCTCCCCAGTACTTC.

This clone was picked up a small number of times. Other DNA sequences in this sample translate to the same CDR3. The chain joins TRBV18 to TRBJ1-1; D is undetermined. Deletions cut 3 bases from V and 2 bases from J, with 4 bases between. The CDR3 has 12 residues. The germline V gene has CDR1 KGHSH and CDR2 LQKENI. This CDR3 reads CASSPKNTEAFF. DNA for the CDR3: TGTGCCAGCTCACCTAAAAACACTGAAGCTTTCTTT.

This clone was found a few times. The chain carries TRBV18 and TRBJ2-1; 8 nucleotides line up with TRBD1. Germline CDR1 KGHSH, CDR2 LQKENI. This CDR3 contains 16 residues. With 6 bases clipped from V and 1 base from J, the junction kept 8 bases outside the gene matches. For the CDR3, the DNA is TGTGCCAGCTCCCCCATCGGACAGGGTTCCTACAATGAGCAGTTCTTC. The encoded protein is CASSPIGQGSYNEQFF.

The chain recombines TRBV10-3 with TRBJ2-3, with 9 bases aligning to TRBD1. V lost 3 bases and J lost 6; bases outside the gene matches: 10. The CDR3 sequence is 16 residues long. From germline, CDR1 is ENHRY and CDR2 SYGVKD. The CDR3 nucleotides read TGTGCCATCAGTGACCCCAAGAACAGGGGGCCGGATACGCAGTATTTT. Protein: CAISDPKNRGPDTQYF.

In this sample, this clone turned up a few times. V is TRBV30 and J is TRBJ1-2; perhaps TRBD1 as D (5 bases). V was shortened by 3 bases and J by 4 bases, with 15 bases between the two germline ends. This CDR3 is built from 14 residues. Germline V gene data show CDR1 as GTSNPN and CDR2 as SVGIG (reference sequence). CDR3 amino acids: CAWSAGPSSYGYTF. The CDR3 nucleotides read TGTGCCTGGAGCGCAGGGCCCTCATCCTATGGCTACACCTTC.

A remark on this clone: Other DNA sequences of this sample code for an identical CDR3. J is TRBJ1-2 and V is TRBV4-1, with unresolved D. Germline-derived CDR1 and CDR2 are MGHRA and YSYEKL. The germline V and J ends were trimmed by 9 bases and 1 base, with 21 bases remaining between them. This CDR3 comprises 16 residues. The CDR3 sequence is CASSEIQRGGNYGYTF. Written as DNA, the CDR3 is TGCGCCAGTAGCGAAATCCAGCGAGGCGGTAACTATGGCTACACCTTC.

This sequence joins TRBV3-1 (or the pseudogene TRBV3-2) and TRBJ2-5; D might be TRBD1 (5 bases). Germline CDR1 is LGHDT and CDR2 is YNNKEL (reference sequence). The CDR3 length is 13 residues. The V end was cut by 4 bases, the J end by 2 bases, with 8 bases between. This CDR3 reads CASSRQRQETQYF. The CDR3 coding sequence is TGTGCCAGCAGCCGACAGCGTCAAGAGACCCAGTACTTC.

The rearrangement uses TRBV27 and TRBJ1-3; D might be TRBD1 (5 bases). This CDR3 region has 14 residues. Trimming left V 3 bases short and J 1 base short, with 7 bases between. Germline V CDR1 and CDR2: MNHEY, SMNVEV (reference sequence). DNA of the CDR3: TGTGCCAGCAGTTTGGGGGGATCTGGAAACACCATATATTTT. Residues: CASSLGGSGNTIYF.

This chain uses TRBV6-5 with TRBJ1-1; TRBD1 matches at 9 bases. Germline-derived CDR1 and CDR2 are MNHEY and SVGAGI. After removal of 7 bases from V and 4 bases from J, the junction contained 4 bases not matched to a gene. CDR3 length equals 13 residues. CDR3: CASIRQGGTEAFF. The CDR3 DNA reads as TGTGCCAGCATCCGACAGGGGGGCACTGAAGCTTTCTTT.

This CDR3 reads CASSDTNTGELFF. The CDR3 DNA follows: TGTGCCAGCAGTGATACGAACACCGGGGAGCTGTTTTTT. The J gene is TRBJ2-2, the V gene TRBV6-4, with D hard to call. V gave up 3 bases and J gave up 0 bases, with 2 bases separating them. CDR3 length equals 13 residues. The V gene's germline CDR1 is MRHNA and CDR2 SNTAGT.

As DNA, the CDR3 is TGTGCCAGTAGAGATTCACCCGGGACTAGCTCTTACAATGAGCAGTTCTTC. Translated, it gives CASRDSPGTSSYNEQFF. The chain links TRBV19 to TRBJ2-1; 9 positions agree with TRBD2. V lost 6 bases, J lost 4 bases, and 13 bases stayed unmatched. This CDR3 has 17 amino acids. The germline V gene encodes CDR1 LNHDA and CDR2 SQIVND (reference sequence).

The V gene is TRBV5-6, the J gene TRBJ2-1; 10 bases fit TRBD1. V dropped 4 bases and J dropped 10; count of bases not matched to a gene: 8. CDR1 and CDR2 (germline): SGHDT, YYEEEE. CDR3 size: 14 residues. CDR3 region: CASSTGQGDMEQFF. CDR3 bases: TGTGCCAGCAGCACTGGACAGGGGGATATGGAGCAGTTCTTC.

The rearrangement uses TRBV30 and TRBJ1-2, with D tentatively TRBD1 (6 bases). V was cut by 1 base and J by 8 bases, with 14 bases left in between. Germline CDR1 and CDR2: GTSNPN and SVGIG (reference sequence). The CDR3 is made up of 13 amino acids. CDR3 DNA sequence: TGTGCCTGGAGTGCCGTAGGGGGAGGGGGCTACACCTTC. This translates into CAWSAVGGGGYTF.

The genes are TRBV7-3 and TRBJ2-3; 10 positions match TRBD1. The trim removed 5 bases at V and 2 bases at J, leaving 10 bases unmatched. CDR1 SGHTA and CDR2 FQGTGA come from the germline V gene. The CDR3 extends over 17 amino acids. CDR3 protein: CASSRRTGTGATDTQYF. The DNA for the CDR3 is TGTGCCAGCAGCCGAAGGACCGGGACAGGGGCCACAGATACGCAGTATTTT.

V usage is TRBV9 and J usage is TRBJ2-5; 10 bases fit TRBD2. V lost 0 bases, J lost 11 bases, and 7 bases stayed unmatched. The germline V gene has CDR1 SGDLS and CDR2 YYNGEE. The CDR3 extends over 14 amino acids. The CDR3 loop is CASSVEASGSWQYF. Written as DNA, the CDR3 is TGTGCCAGCAGCGTAGAGGCTAGCGGGAGCTGGCAGTACTTC. Looking up the rest from reference TRBV9 and TRBJ2-5 gives the full variable domain: DSGVTQTPKHLITATGQRVTLRCSPRSGDLSVYWYQQSLDQGLQFLIQYYNGEERAKGNILERFSAQQFPDLHSELNLSSLELGDSALYFCASSVEASGSWQYFGPGTRLLVL.

J is TRBJ2-6 and V is TRBV19; weak D call: TRBD1 (6 bases). V was pared by 6 bases and J by 1 base, with 7 bases between. This CDR3 is built from 14 residues. The germline CDR1 and CDR2 sequences are LNHDA and SQIVND (reference sequence). The CDR3 spells CASRGQSGANVLTF. CDR3 nucleotide sequence: TGTGCCAGTAGAGGACAGTCTGGGGCCAACGTCCTGACTTTC.

J is TRBJ2-5 and V is TRBV7-2; TRBD1 matches at 9 bases. Losses at the gene ends were 1 base for V and 6 bases for J; bases not matched to a gene: 3. Germline CDR1 SGHTA, CDR2 FQGNSA. This CDR3 region has 14 residues. CDR3 DNA: TGTGCCAGCAGCTTAGACAGGGGGCAGAAGACCCAGTACTTC. It is translated as CASSLDRGQKTQYF.

This sequence joins TRBV5-1 and TRBJ2-2, with D unclear. CDR1 is SGHRS, CDR2 YFSETQ, per germline. The CDR3 is 15 residues long. Trimming removed 4 bases at V and 0 bases at J, with 10 bases between. CDR3 nucleotide sequence: TGCGCCAGCAGCCCGGTCCTCGCGAACACCGGGGAGCTGTTTTTT. This sequence encodes CASSPVLANTGELFF.

The gene calls are TRBV5-1 and TRBJ1-1, with TRBD1 as a possible D gene (5 bases). The CDR3 spans 15 residues. Between the trimmed V and J ends, which lost 1 base and 6 bases, there was a span of 16 bases. Germline V gene data show CDR1 as SGHRS and CDR2 as YFSETQ. CDR3 in DNA: TGCGCCAGCAGCTTGTGGGACGGGGGTAAGGCTGAAGCTTTCTTT. It translates to CASSLWDGGKAEAFF.

The V call is TRBV12-3 or TRBV12-4, the J call TRBJ1-6; TRBD1 is a possible D gene (6 bases). The V gene lost 5 bases and the J gene lost 7 bases, with 9 bases spanning the gap. The CDR3 spans 13 residues. Written as DNA, the CDR3 is TGTGCCAGCAGTCGACAGGCCAATTCACCCCTCCACTTT. Translating gives CASSRQANSPLHF.

This chain links TRBV12-3 or TRBV12-4 with TRBJ1-5, with D unclear. Trimming took off 4 bases at V and 7 bases at J, with 11 bases between the two ends. This CDR3 is built from 13 residues. DNA of the CDR3: TGTGCCAGCAGTTCGCGGGGTAGGCAGCCCCAGCATTTT. Translating it yields CASSSRGRQPQHF.